A selection of T cell receptor beta chains follows, all from one sample in a study of blood T cell repertoires in COVID-19. Method: immunoSEQ multiplex PCR; TCRdb's copy keeps in-frame clones and lacks some. The data contain 90,000 to 120,000 clones, 75% to 85% of them singletons. The sequenced material came from peripheral blood. The origin of the receptors is a man in his sixties with acute or convalescent COVID-19. CDR3s include the opening cysteine and the closing phenylalanine or tryptophan. D genes are given only for firm matches. Clone size appears in some rows only: once, few, many, or a class for an expanded clone.

>.|TRBJ2-5|.|TRBV5-4
TGTGCCAGCAGCTTGTTTGGAGGGTCAGAGACCCAGTACTTC
CASSLFGGSETQYF
>.|TRBJ2-1|.|TRBV7-2
TGTGCCAGCAGCCTAGCCGGTCTCACAGGGTTTTTCTTCTTC
CASSLAGLTGFFFF
>.|TRBJ1-2|.|TRBV9
TGTGCCAGCAGCGTAGCTTTCGGGGGTCTCCATCCTGGCTACACCTTC
CASSVAFGGLHPGYTF
>.|TRBJ2-1|TRBD2|TRBV11-3
TGTGCCAGCAGCTACCCGGGACTAGCGGGGGGAGGCAATGAGCAGTTCTTC
CASSYPGLAGGGNEQFF
>.|TRBJ1-6|.|TRBV19
TGTGCCAGTAGTATCCGGGACTCTAATTCACCCCTCCACTTT
CASSIRDSNSPLHF
>.|TRBJ1-3|.|TRBV30
TGTGCCTGGATGTGGGGGGCTGGAAACACCATATATTTT
CAWMWGAGNTIYF
>once|TRBJ2-5|.|TRBV7-9
TGTGCCAGCAGTCCACCCTCGGGGGTAGAGACCCAGTACTTC
CASSPPSGVETQYF
>.|TRBJ2-3|TRBD2|TRBV4-3
TGCGCCAGCAGCCAAGTTGCGGGAGGCGTCACTAGCACAGATACGCAGTATTTT
CASSQVAGGVTSTDTQYF
>.|TRBJ2-1|TRBD2|TRBV9
TGTGCCAGCAGCGTAGAGCAAGGCGGGGGGGGCGCCAATGAGCAGTTCTTC
CASSVEQGGGGANEQFF
>.|TRBJ1-1|TRBD1|TRBV27
TGTGCCAGCAGTTTACCGGGGGACAGAACGAAAGCTTTCTTT
CASSLPGDRTKAFF
>.|TRBJ1-2|.|TRBV25-1
TGTGCCAGCAGTGATACCCGCAGTTATGGCTACACCTTC
CASSDTRSYGYTF
>.|TRBJ2-1|.|TRBV6-2/TRBV6-3
TGTGCCAGCAGTTCTTGGCGGGACCCCCCCTACAATGAGCAGTTCTTC
CASSSWRDPPYNEQFF
>.|TRBJ2-1|TRBD2|TRBV6-5
TGTGCCAGCACCGAAGGGACTAGCGGGTACAATGAGCAGTTCTTC
CASTEGTSGYNEQFF
>.|TRBJ1-2|TRBD1|TRBV11-3
TGTGCCAGCAGCTTAGGGGACAGCTATGGCTACACCTTC
CASSLGDSYGYTF
>.|TRBJ1-2|.|TRBV6-5
TGTGCCAGCAGTTACTCGGGGGGTCACTATGGCTACACCTTC
CASSYSGGHYGYTF
>.|TRBJ2-3|.|TRBV6-5
TGTGCCAGCAGTTACTCAACAGGGTTTTCAGATACGCAGTATTTT
CASSYSTGFSDTQYF
>.|TRBJ1-2|TRBD1|TRBV5-5
TGTGCCAGCGGGACAGCTTGGAGGGGCTACACCTTC
CASGTAWRGYTF
>.|TRBJ2-1|.|TRBV7-2
TGTGCCAGCAGCTTAGCGCGGTCTTCTTACAATGAGCAGTTCTTC
CASSLARSSYNEQFF
>.|TRBJ1-3|TRBD1|TRBV3-1/TRBV3-2
TGTGCCAGCAGCCAAGATTCAGGGACAGGTCCGGGCTCTGGAAACACCATATATTTT
CASSQDSGTGPGSGNTIYF
>.|TRBJ2-1|TRBD2|TRBV6-2/TRBV6-3
TGTGCCAGCAGACCTCCCTTTCCCCCAGGACTAGCGGAATCCTACAATGAGCAGTTCTTC
CASRPPFPPGLAESYNEQFF
>.|TRBJ2-1|TRBD2|TRBV6-4
TGTGCCAGCAGTGACTCGCTAGCGGGGGGAAATGAGCAGTTCTTC
CASSDSLAGGNEQFF
>.|TRBJ1-3|TRBD1|TRBV5-1
TGCGCCAGCAGAAAACAGGGGGTCGGTGAAACGCCCATATATTTT
CASRKQGVGETPIYF
>.|TRBJ2-7|.|TRBV28
TGTGCCAGCAGTTTGACAGGTTCCTACGAGCAGTACTTC
CASSLTGSYEQYF
>.|TRBJ2-3|TRBD2|TRBV10-3
TGTGCCACTCATACCGGACTAGCGGGAGCAGCCGATACGCAGTATTTT
CATHTGLAGAADTQYF
>.|TRBJ1-6|.|TRBV7-3
TGTGCCAGCAGCTTCCCCGGGGGGTCACCCCTCCACTTT
CASSFPGGSPLHF
>few|TRBJ2-2|TRBD2|TRBV27
TGTGCCAGCAGTTTAGCGGGGGGTACCGGGGAGCTGTTTTTT
CASSLAGGTGELFF
>.|TRBJ1-1|TRBD1|TRBV6-5
TGTGCCACCGTCCCGGGACAGGGAATGAACACTGAAGCTTTCTTT
CATVPGQGMNTEAFF
>.|TRBJ2-1|.|TRBV3-1/TRBV3-2
TGTGCCAGCACCGACAGTTCTTCCTACAATGAGCAGTTCTTC
CASTDSSSYNEQFF
>.|TRBJ1-2|TRBD1|TRBV14
TGTGCCAGCAGCCAAACCCTCCTGACAGGGGCCTTATCTAATGGCTACACCTTC
CASSQTLLTGALSNGYTF
>few|TRBJ1-4|.|TRBV7-9
TGTGCCAGCAGCCCTGGGGGCCAATGGGAAAAACTGTTTTTT
CASSPGGQWEKLFF
>.|TRBJ2-7|.|TRBV6-1
TGTGCCAGCAGTGAAGCGGGCGGGACGCCTTACGAGCAGTACTTC
CASSEAGGTPYEQYF
>.|TRBJ1-1|TRBD1|TRBV3-1/TRBV3-2
TGTGCCAGCAGCCAAGCAGGACAGGGGGACACTGAAGCTTTCTTT
CASSQAGQGDTEAFF
>.|TRBJ2-1|TRBD2|TRBV7-6
TGTGCCAGCAGCTTATCCGGGACTAGCGGGAAGAATGAGCAGTTCTTC
CASSLSGTSGKNEQFF
>.|TRBJ2-1|.|TRBV11-2
TGTGCCAGCAGCTTACTACGGGGGGCATACAATGAGCAGTTCTTC
CASSLLRGAYNEQFF
>.|TRBJ2-7|TRBD2|TRBV29-1
TGCAGCGTTGAACGACTAGCGGACCAGCCCTACGAGCAGTACTTC
CSVERLADQPYEQYF
>.|TRBJ2-7|TRBD2|TRBV28
TGTGCCAGCAGTCCGGGGGGGAACTCCTACGAGCAGTACTTC
CASSPGGNSYEQYF
>.|TRBJ1-1|TRBD1|TRBV10-3
TGTGCCACGCTGGACAGGGGGATAGAGAACGGGGAAGCTTTCTTT
CATLDRGIENGEAFF
>once|TRBJ2-7|TRBD1|TRBV27
TGTGCCAGCAGTTTATGGGGGACAGGCACCTACGAGCAGTACTTC
CASSLWGTGTYEQYF
>.|TRBJ2-3|TRBD2|TRBV4-1
TGCGCCAGCAGCCAAGAAAGGTTTGCTAGCGGGGCGCCGGATACGCAGTATTTT
CASSQERFASGAPDTQYF
>many|TRBJ2-2|TRBD2|TRBV27
TGTGCCAGCAGTTCCTTACTAGCGGGGGGCGGGGAGCTGTTTTTT
CASSSLLAGGGELFF
>once|TRBJ2-5|TRBD2|TRBV9
TGTGCCAGCGGAAGCGGGGCCGGGGGGGAGACCCAGTACTTC
CASGSGAGGETQYF
>few|TRBJ2-3|.|TRBV10-1
TGCGCCAGCAGTGCCCGGGAGTTGACAGATACGCAGTATTTT
CASSARELTDTQYF
>.|TRBJ2-7|.|TRBV3-1/TRBV3-2
TGTGCCAGCAGCCGCGGGCTAGGGGAGCAGTACTTC
CASSRGLGEQYF
>.|TRBJ1-2|.|TRBV2
TGTGCCAGCAGTGAAACGAGAGGGAGAGGTGGCTACACCTTC
CASSETRGRGGYTF
>.|TRBJ2-1|.|TRBV11-3
TGTGCCAGCAGCCACCGACTAGGGGTGTCCTACAATGAGCAGTTCTTC
CASSHRLGVSYNEQFF
>.|TRBJ1-1|.|TRBV5-4
TGTGCCAGCAGCTTCGGGGAACAGGGTGGAGCTTTCTTT
CASSFGEQGGAFF
>few|TRBJ2-7|TRBD2|TRBV4-2
TGTGCCAGCAGCCAGTACTCAACTAGCGGGAGTTGGTACGAGCAGTACTTC
CASSQYSTSGSWYEQYF
>once|TRBJ2-7|TRBD1|TRBV18
TGTGCCAGCTCTCGGGACAGTCGGTCCTACGAGCAGTACTTC
CASSRDSRSYEQYF
>.|TRBJ2-3|.|TRBV6-2/TRBV6-3
TGTGCCAGCAGTTACTCAATCATTCAAACGGGAGCAACACGAGATACGCAGTATTTT
CASSYSIIQTGATRDTQYF
>.|TRBJ2-2|.|TRBV24-1
TGTGCCACCAGTGATTTCGCTCGGGTCGGACTAGGGGAGCTGTTTTTT
CATSDFARVGLGELFF
>.|TRBJ1-1|.|TRBV6-7
TGTGCCAGCAGTTACTCCCCAGAGGCCCCTGAAGCTTTCTTT
CASSYSPEAPEAFF
>once|TRBJ2-2|.|TRBV18
TGTGCCAGCTCACCTCCGGGGATGAACACCGGGGAGCTGTTTTTT
CASSPPGMNTGELFF
>.|TRBJ1-6|.|TRBV30
TGTGCCTGGAGCGCCCGCCAGGGTGGCAATTCACCCCTCCACTTT
CAWSARQGGNSPLHF
>.|TRBJ2-2|TRBD2|TRBV5-1
TGCGCCAGCGAACTAGCGGGGTCCGAAACCGGGGAGCTGTTTTTT
CASELAGSETGELFF
>.|TRBJ2-7|.|TRBV3-1/TRBV3-2
TGTGCCAGCAGCCAAGATAACACGATCTACGAGCAGTACTTC
CASSQDNTIYEQYF
>medium-sized|TRBJ2-7|TRBD1|TRBV11-2
TGTGCCAGCAGCTCCGGACAGGGAACGAGACTAACCTACGAGCAGTACTTC
CASSSGQGTRLTYEQYF
>.|TRBJ1-6|TRBD1|TRBV7-9
TGTGCCAGCACCCAGTGGGTTGGACAGGGGGCTTTGGAGTCACCCCTCCACTTT
CASTQWVGQGALESPLHF
>.|TRBJ2-2|.|TRBV11-3
TGTGCCAGCAGCTTACAGGGTGCCGGGACCGGGGAGCTGTTTTTT
CASSLQGAGTGELFF